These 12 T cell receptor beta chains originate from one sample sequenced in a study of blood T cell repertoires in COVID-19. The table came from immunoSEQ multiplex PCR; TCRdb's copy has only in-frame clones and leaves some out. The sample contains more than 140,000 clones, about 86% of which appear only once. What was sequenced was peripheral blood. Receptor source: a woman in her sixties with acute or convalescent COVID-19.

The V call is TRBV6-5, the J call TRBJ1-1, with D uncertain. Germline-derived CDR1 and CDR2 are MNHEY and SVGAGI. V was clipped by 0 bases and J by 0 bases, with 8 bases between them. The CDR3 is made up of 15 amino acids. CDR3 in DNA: TGTGCCAGCAGTTACTCGAGGAATATGAACACTGAAGCTTTCTTT. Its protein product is CASSYSRNMNTEAFF.

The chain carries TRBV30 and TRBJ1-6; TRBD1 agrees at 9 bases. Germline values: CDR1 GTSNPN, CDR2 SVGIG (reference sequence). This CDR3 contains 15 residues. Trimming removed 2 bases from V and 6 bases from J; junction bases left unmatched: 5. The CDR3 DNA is TGTGCCTGGAGTTTAGGGGGACAGGGTAATTCACCCCTCCACTTT. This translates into CAWSLGGQGNSPLHF. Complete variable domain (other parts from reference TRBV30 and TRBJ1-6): SQTIHQWPATLVQPVGSPLSLECTVEGTSNPNLYWYRQAAGRGLQLLFYSVGIGQISSEVPQNLSASRPQDRQFILSSKKLLLSDSGFYLCAWSLGGQGNSPLHFGNGTRLTVT.

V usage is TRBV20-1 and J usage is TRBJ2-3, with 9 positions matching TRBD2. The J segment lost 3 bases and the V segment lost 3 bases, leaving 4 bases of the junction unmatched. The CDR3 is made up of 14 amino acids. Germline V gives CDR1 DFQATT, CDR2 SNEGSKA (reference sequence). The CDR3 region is CSASSSGGTDTQYF. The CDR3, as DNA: TGCAGTGCTAGTTCAAGCGGGGGGACAGATACGCAGTATTTT.

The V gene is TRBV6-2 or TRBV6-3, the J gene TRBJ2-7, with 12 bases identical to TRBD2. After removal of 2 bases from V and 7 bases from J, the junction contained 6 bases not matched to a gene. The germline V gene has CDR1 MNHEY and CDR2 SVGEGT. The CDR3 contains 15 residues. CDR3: CASSYPRLAGEEQYF. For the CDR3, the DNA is TGTGCCAGCAGTTACCCCCGACTAGCGGGGGAAGAGCAGTACTTC.

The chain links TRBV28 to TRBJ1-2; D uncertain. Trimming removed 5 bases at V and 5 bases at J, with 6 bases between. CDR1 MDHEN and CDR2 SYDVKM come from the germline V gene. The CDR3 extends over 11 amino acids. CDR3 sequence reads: CASSAVYGYTF. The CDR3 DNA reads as TGTGCCAGCAGTGCGGTTTATGGCTACACCTTC.

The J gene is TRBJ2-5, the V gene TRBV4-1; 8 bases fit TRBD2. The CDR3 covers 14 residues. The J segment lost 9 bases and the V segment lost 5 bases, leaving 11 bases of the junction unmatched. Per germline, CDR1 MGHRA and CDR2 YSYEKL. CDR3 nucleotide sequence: TGCGCCAGCAGCTTGGGACTAGAATATGGGTCCCAGTACTTC. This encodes CASSLGLEYGSQYF.

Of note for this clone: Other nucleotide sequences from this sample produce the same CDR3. CDR3 in DNA: TGTGCCAGCAGCTTAGGGCCAGGGGAACAATACGAGCAGTACTTC. It is translated as CASSLGPGEQYEQYF. The chain recombines TRBV7-3 with TRBJ2-7; tentatively, D is TRBD1 (6 bases). The CDR3 totals 15 residues. The germline CDR1 and CDR2 sequences are SGHTA and FQGTGA. Trimming pared 2 bases from V and 4 bases from J, leaving 15 bases between. The entire variable domain, with the rest obtained from reference TRBV7-3 and TRBJ2-7, is as follows: GAGVSQTPSNKVTEKGKYVELRCDPISGHTALYWYRQSLGQGPEFLIYFQGTGAADDSGLPNDRFFAVRPEGSVSTLKIQRTERGDSAVYLCASSLGPGEQYEQYFGPGTRLTVT.

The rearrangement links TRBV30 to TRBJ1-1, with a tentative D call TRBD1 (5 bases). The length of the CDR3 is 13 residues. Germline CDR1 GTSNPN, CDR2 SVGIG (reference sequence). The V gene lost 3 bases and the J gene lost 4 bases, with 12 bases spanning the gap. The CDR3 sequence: CAWSRAGGTEAFF. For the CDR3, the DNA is TGTGCCTGGAGCCGCGCGGGGGGCACTGAAGCTTTCTTT.

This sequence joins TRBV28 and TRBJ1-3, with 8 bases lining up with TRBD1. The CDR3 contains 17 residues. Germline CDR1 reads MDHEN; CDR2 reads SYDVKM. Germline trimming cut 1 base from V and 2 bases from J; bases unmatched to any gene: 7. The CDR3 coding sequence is TGTGCCAGCAGTTTATCGGCAGGGGGCGCGCCTGGAAACACCATATATTTT. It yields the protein CASSLSAGGAPGNTIYF. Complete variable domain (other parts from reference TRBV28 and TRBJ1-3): DVKVTQSSRYLVKRTGEKVFLECVQDMDHENMFWYRQDPGLGLRLIYFSYDVKMKEKGDIPEGYSVSREKKERFSLILESASTNQTSMYLCASSLSAGGAPGNTIYFGEGSWLTVV.

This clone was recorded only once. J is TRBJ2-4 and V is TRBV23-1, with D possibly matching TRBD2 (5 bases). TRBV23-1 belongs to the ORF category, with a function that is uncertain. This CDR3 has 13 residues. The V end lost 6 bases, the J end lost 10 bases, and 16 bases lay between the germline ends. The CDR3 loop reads CASSLAPRLIQYF. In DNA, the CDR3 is TGCGCCAGCAGCCTAGCCCCAAGGTTGATTCAGTACTTC.

In nucleotides, the CDR3 is TGTGCCAGCAGCCCCCCCGCTGGGACAGGGAACAATCAGCCCCAGCATTTT. As protein: CASSPPAGTGNNQPQHF. This chain joins TRBV11-2 and TRBJ1-5; 9 bases match TRBD1. Trimming took 5 bases from V and 3 from J; bases not matched to a gene: 11. CDR1 SGHAT and CDR2 FQNNGV come from the germline V gene. The CDR3 is made up of 17 amino acids. The full variable domain, completed using reference TRBV11-2 and TRBJ1-5, is EAGVAQSPRYKIIEKRQSVAFWCNPISGHATLYWYQQILGQGPKLLIQFQNNGVVDDSQLPKDRFSAERLKGVDSTLKIQPAKLEDSAVYLCASSPPAGTGNNQPQHFGDGTRLSIL.

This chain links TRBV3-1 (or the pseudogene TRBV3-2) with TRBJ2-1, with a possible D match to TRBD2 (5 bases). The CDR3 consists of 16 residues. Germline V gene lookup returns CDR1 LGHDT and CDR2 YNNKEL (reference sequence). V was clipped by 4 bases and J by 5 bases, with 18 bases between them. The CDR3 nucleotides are TGTGCCAGCAGCCCAAACCGCAGAACTAGAGACAATGAGCAGTTCTTC. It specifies CASSPNRRTRDNEQFF.